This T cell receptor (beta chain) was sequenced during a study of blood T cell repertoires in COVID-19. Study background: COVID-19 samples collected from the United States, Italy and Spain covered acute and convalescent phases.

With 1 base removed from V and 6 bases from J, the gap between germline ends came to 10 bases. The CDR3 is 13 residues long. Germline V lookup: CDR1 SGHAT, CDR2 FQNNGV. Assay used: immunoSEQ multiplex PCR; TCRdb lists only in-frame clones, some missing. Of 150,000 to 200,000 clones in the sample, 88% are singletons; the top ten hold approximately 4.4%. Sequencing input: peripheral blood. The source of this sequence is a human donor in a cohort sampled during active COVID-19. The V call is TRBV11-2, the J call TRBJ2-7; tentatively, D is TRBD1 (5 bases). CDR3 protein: CASSLGWGVEQYF. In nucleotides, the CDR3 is TGTGCCAGCAGCTTAGGATGGGGCGTCGAGCAGTACTTC. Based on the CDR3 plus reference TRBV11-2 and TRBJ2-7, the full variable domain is EAGVAQSPRYKIIEKRQSVAFWCNPISGHATLYWYQQILGQGPKLLIQFQNNGVVDDSQLPKDRFSAERLKGVDSTLKIQPAKLEDSAVYLCASSLGWGVEQYFGPGTRLTVT.